Following are 18 T cell receptor beta chains from one sample sequenced in a study of persistence of HIV-infected CD4 T cells. Nonspecific anti-CD3/anti-CD28 bead stimulation represents the broad CD4+ T cell repertoire. CD4+ T cells upregulating both CD40 ligand and CD69 were sorted as responding cells. The immunoSEQ assay was version 4, run in survey mode. Sequencing used immunoSEQ multiplex PCR; TCRdb keeps in-frame clones, though not all of them. The data contain roughly 41,000 clones, roughly 87% of them singletons. What these receptors recognize is not known. Sequences were derived from CD4+ T cells sorted from PBMCs after 18-hour stimulation, sampled from a patient who received antiretroviral therapy. The origin of the receptors is an adult man with HIV who was CMV-seropositive.

A note on this clone: This same CDR3 is encoded by further DNA sequences in the sample. The V and J genes are TRBV10-3 and TRBJ2-1; D is uncertain. Germline lookup yields CDR1 ENHRY and CDR2 SYGVKD. This CDR3 spans 12 amino acids. Trimming took 0 bases from V and 3 from J, leaving 0 bases between them. CDR3: CAISESYNEQFF. In DNA, the CDR3 is TGTGCCATCAGTGAGTCCTACAATGAGCAGTTCTTC.

The gene calls are TRBV27 and TRBJ2-7; no firm D call. The germline gives CDR1 MNHEY, CDR2 SMNVEV (reference sequence). This CDR3 comprises 11 residues. The ends were cut back, 5 bases at V and 4 bases at J, with 6 bases in the middle. The CDR3 is CASSTYYEQYF. The CDR3 bases are TGTGCCAGCAGTACCTATTACGAGCAGTACTTC.

This chain connects TRBV28 to TRBJ1-2; TRBD1 matches 7 bases. J lost 2 bases, V lost 6 bases, and 6 bases had no gene match. Germline V CDR1 and CDR2: MDHEN, SYDVKM. The CDR3 has 14 amino acids. This CDR3 reads CASRSGGANYGYTF. In nucleotides, the CDR3 is TGTGCCAGCAGATCAGGGGGGGCCAACTATGGCTACACCTTC.

This chain connects TRBV6-1 to TRBJ1-4, with D hard to call. Trimming pared 1 base from V and 3 bases from J, leaving 6 bases between. The CDR3 is made up of 14 amino acids. Germline V CDR1 and CDR2: MNHNS, SASEGT. The CDR3 protein is CASSEGSANEKLFF. CDR3 DNA sequence: TGTGCCAGCAGTGAAGGATCGGCTAATGAAAAACTGTTTTTT.

This clone was counted a few times. Other DNA sequences in this specimen translate into the identical CDR3. V is TRBV6-2 or TRBV6-3 and J is TRBJ1-2, with 8 bases matching TRBD1. The CDR3 contains 13 residues. After removal of 4 bases from V and 8 bases from J, the junction contained 6 bases not matched to a gene. The germline CDR1 and CDR2 sequences are MNHEY and SVGEGT. This chain's CDR3 is CASSFRQGNGYTF. In DNA, the CDR3 is TGTGCCAGCAGTTTCCGACAGGGGAACGGCTACACCTTC.

This clone turned up a few times. The chain has TRBV30 and TRBJ2-4; D might be TRBD2 (5 bases). Germline CDR1 and CDR2: GTSNPN and SVGIG (reference sequence). V was pared by 5 bases and J by 6 bases, with 17 bases between. The CDR3 runs to 14 residues. CDR3 sequence reads: CAWGAGLEGNIQYF. CDR3 sequence (DNA): TGTGCCTGGGGCGCCGGATTAGAGGGAAACATTCAGTACTTC.

This chain connects TRBV5-1 to TRBJ2-6, with D perhaps TRBD1 (6 bases). The V and J ends lost 1 base and 3 bases respectively, with 11 bases between them. The germline gives CDR1 SGHRS, CDR2 YFSETQ. The CDR3 is 16 amino acids. The CDR3 DNA sequence: TGCGCCAGCAGCTTGTCAGGGGCGCGTGGGGCCAACGTCCTGACTTTC. Translating it yields CASSLSGARGANVLTF.

The rearrangement links TRBV2 to TRBJ1-2, with D possibly being TRBD1 (5 bases). This CDR3 spans 12 amino acids. CDR1 and CDR2 (germline): SNHLY, FYNNEI. The V and J ends lost 10 bases and 2 bases respectively, with 11 bases between them. CDR3 residues: CAMLRDNYGYTF. The CDR3 region has the DNA TGTGCCATGCTCCGGGACAACTATGGCTACACCTTC.

The chain uses TRBV7-2 and TRBJ2-7; the match to TRBD2 covers 7 bases. This CDR3 is built from 15 residues. Losses at the gene ends were 5 bases for V and 6 bases for J; bases not matched to a gene: 13. CDR1 is SGHTA, CDR2 FQGNSA, per germline. DNA for the CDR3: TGTGCCAGCAGCGAAAATCAGCGGGGATCCGGCGAGCAGTACTTC. Translating gives CASSENQRGSGEQYF.

Here the CDR3 DNA reads TGTGCCAGCAGCCCCCGGGGCAGGGGGAATAACGAGCAGTACTTC. Translated: CASSPRGRGNNEQYF. The J gene is TRBJ2-7, the V gene TRBV4-2, with TRBD1 matching over 7 bases. Germline V lookup: CDR1 LGHNA, CDR2 YNFKEQ. The CDR3 totals 15 residues. J was trimmed by 5 bases and V by 4 bases; bases with no gene match: 11.

This rearrangement joins TRBV2 to TRBJ2-1; no clear D gene. V lost 3 bases to trimming and J lost 0 bases, with 9 bases between them. In germline, CDR1 is SNHLY, CDR2 FYNNEI. The CDR3 covers 15 residues. The CDR3 loop is CASSEGWSSYNEQFF. CDR3 DNA: TGTGCCAGCAGTGAGGGTTGGAGCTCCTACAATGAGCAGTTCTTC.

The rearrangement links TRBV19 to TRBJ2-3, with 7 bases lining up with TRBD2. Looked up from germline, CDR1 is LNHDA and CDR2 is SQIVND (reference sequence). V lost 0 bases and J lost 12; bases outside the gene matches: 3. The CDR3 runs 12 residues. CDR3 sequence: CASSIEGTIQYF. The CDR3 DNA reads as TGTGCCAGTAGTATAGAGGGGACTATTCAGTATTTT.

The chain is built from TRBV3-1 (or the pseudogene TRBV3-2) and TRBJ1-1, with TRBD1 matching over 9 bases. CDR3 length: 15 amino acids. From germline, CDR1 is LGHDT and CDR2 YNNKEL (reference sequence). The trim removed 1 base at V and 7 bases at J, leaving 7 bases unmatched. The CDR3 here is CASSQVGTGSGEAFF. CDR3 DNA sequence: TGTGCCAGCAGCCAAGTGGGGACAGGGTCCGGTGAAGCTTTCTTT.

The J gene is TRBJ2-7, the V gene TRBV9; D is unclear. Between the trimmed V and J ends, which lost 0 bases and 2 bases, there was a span of 6 bases. Germline V CDR1 and CDR2: SGDLS, YYNGEE. CDR3 size: 13 residues. The CDR3 reads CASSVASTYEQYF. The CDR3, as DNA: TGTGCCAGCAGCGTAGCTTCGACCTACGAGCAGTACTTC.

The rearrangement joins TRBV11-3 to TRBJ1-1; D might be TRBD1 (5 bases). V shed 3 bases and J shed 11 bases, with 16 bases lying between them. The V gene's germline CDR1 is SGHNT and CDR2 YENEEA. This CDR3 contains 13 residues. CDR3 region: CASSLEGRDSAFF. As DNA, the CDR3 is TGTGCCAGCAGCTTGGAGGGACGGGATTCGGCTTTCTTT.

There are a few counts of this clone. This chain links TRBV5-8 with TRBJ1-5, with 11 bases fitting TRBD1. Germline V lookup: CDR1 SGHTS, CDR2 YDEGEE. The ends lost 4 bases at V and 0 bases at J; junction bases unmatched: 3. The CDR3 consists of 16 residues. CDR3 nucleotide sequence: TGTGCCAGCAGCCCGGGACAGGGGGTTAGCAATCAGCCCCAGCATTTT. This encodes CASSPGQGVSNQPQHF. The full variable domain, completed using reference TRBV5-8 and TRBJ1-5, is EAGVTQSPTHLIKTRGQQATLRCSPISGHTSVYWYQQALGLGLQFLLWYDEGEERNRGNFPPRFSGRQFPNYSSELNVNALELEDSALYLCASSPGQGVSNQPQHFGDGTRLSIL.

J is TRBJ2-5 and V is TRBV15; D perhaps matches TRBD2 (5 bases). V was trimmed by 0 bases and J by 9 bases, leaving 17 bases between them. The CDR3 is 15 amino acids. CDR1 and CDR2 from the germline V gene are LNHNV and YYDKDF (reference sequence). CDR3 region: CATSRDPARLRAQYF. In DNA form, the CDR3 reads TGTGCCACCAGCAGAGACCCTGCCCGTTTGAGGGCCCAGTACTTC. Complete variable domain (other parts from reference TRBV15 and TRBJ2-5): DAMVIQNPRYQVTQFGKPVTLSCSQTLNHNVMYWYQQKSSQAPKLLFHYYDKDFNNEADTPDNFQSRRPNTSFCFLDIRSPGLGDTAMYLCATSRDPARLRAQYFGPGTRLLVL.

This chain connects TRBV4-3 to TRBJ2-3, with D possibly being TRBD1 (5 bases). Deletions cut 0 bases from V and 2 bases from J, with 18 bases between. The CDR3 covers 18 residues. CDR1 and CDR2 from the germline V gene are LGHNA and YSLEER. CDR3 nucleotides: TGCGCCAGCAGCCAAGATGTAGGGGTACCAGTCCCCACAGATACGCAGTATTTT. The encoded protein is CASSQDVGVPVPTDTQYF.